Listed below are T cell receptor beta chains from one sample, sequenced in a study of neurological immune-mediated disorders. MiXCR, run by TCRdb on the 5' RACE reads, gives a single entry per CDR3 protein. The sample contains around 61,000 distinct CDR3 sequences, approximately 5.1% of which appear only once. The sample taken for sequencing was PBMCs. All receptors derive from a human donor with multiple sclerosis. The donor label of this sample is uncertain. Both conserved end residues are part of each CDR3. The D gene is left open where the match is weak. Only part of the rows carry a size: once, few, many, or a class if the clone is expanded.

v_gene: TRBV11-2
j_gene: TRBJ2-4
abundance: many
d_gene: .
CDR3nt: TGTGCCAGCAGCATCATCGGCATTCAGTACTTC
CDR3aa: CASSIIGIQYF

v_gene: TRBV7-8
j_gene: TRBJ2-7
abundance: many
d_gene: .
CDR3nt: TGTGCCAGCAGGGAGAGCGAATACTACGAGCAGTACTTC
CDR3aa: CASRESEYYEQYF

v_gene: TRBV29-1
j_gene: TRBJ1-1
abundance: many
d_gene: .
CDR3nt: TGCAGCGTTGATCAGTTACACACTGAAGCTTTCTTT
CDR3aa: CSVDQLHTEAFF

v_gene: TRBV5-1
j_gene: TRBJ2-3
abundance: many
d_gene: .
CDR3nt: TGCGCCAGCAGCATATTAAGTCGGGCCCTCACAGATACGCAGTATTTT
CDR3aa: CASSILSRALTDTQYF

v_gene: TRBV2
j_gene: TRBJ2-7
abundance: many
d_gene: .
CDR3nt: TGTGCCAGCAGTGAAGCGGGAAACAGGGTTGGCGAGCAGTACTTC
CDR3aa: CASSEAGNRVGEQYF

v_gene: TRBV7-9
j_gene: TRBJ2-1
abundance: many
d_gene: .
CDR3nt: TGTGCCAGCAGCTTAGGCCAGGGCAATGAGCAGTTCTTC
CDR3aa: CASSLGQGNEQFF

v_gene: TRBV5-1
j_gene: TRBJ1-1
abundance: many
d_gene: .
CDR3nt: TGCGCCAGCAGCCCTACCGCCGGAGGGACTGAAGCTTTCTTT
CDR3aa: CASSPTAGGTEAFF

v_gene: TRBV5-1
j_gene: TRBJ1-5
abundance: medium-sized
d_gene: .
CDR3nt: TGCGCCAGCAGCTTGGCCGGGGGGGCGAATCAGCCCCAGCATTTT
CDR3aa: CASSLAGGANQPQHF

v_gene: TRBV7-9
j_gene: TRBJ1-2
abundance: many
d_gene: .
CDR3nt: TGTGCCAGCAGCTCTGCACGCGAAGACTATGGCTACACCTTC
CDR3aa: CASSSAREDYGYTF

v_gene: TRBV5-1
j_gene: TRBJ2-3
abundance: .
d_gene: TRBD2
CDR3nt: TGCGCCAGCAGCTTGGGTGCGGGGGGGCCCGCAGATACGCAGTATTTT
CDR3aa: CASSLGAGGPADTQYF

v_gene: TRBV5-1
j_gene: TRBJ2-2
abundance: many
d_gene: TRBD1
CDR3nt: TGCGCCAGCAGCTCCCCGGACAGGGCCTCCGGGGAGCTGTTTTTT
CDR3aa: CASSSPDRASGELFF

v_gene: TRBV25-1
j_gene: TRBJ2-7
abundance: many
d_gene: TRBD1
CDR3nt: TGTGCCAGCAGTGACCCGACAGGGGGCAAGAGGAACGAGCAGTACTTC
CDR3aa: CASSDPTGGKRNEQYF

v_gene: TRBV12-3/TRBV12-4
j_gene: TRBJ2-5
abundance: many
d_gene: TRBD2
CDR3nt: TGTGCCAGCAGCCCCTCCCGACTAGCGGGGGGGCAAGAGACCCAGTACTTC
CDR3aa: CASSPSRLAGGQETQYF

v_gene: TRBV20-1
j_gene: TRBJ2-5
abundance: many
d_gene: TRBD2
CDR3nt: TGCAGTGCTAGGGTTAGCGGGGGGGCCGAGACCCAGTACTTC
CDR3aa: CSARVSGGAETQYF

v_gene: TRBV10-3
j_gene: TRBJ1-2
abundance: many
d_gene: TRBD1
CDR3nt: TGTGCCATCGAAGGAGACAGGGGGCTCTCCTATGGCTACACCTTC
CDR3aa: CAIEGDRGLSYGYTF

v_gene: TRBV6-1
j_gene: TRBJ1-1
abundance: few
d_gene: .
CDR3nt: TGTGCCAGCAGTGGAGGGTCGAACACTGAAGCTTTCTTT
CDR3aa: CASSGGSNTEAFF

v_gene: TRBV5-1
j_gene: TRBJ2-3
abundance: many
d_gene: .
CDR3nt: TGCGCCAGCAGCTTGGGAAGTGGCCCTAGCACAGATACGCAGTATTTT
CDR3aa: CASSLGSGPSTDTQYF

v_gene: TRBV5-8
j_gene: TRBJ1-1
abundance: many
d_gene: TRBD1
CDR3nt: TGTGCCAGCAGCCGGGACAGGGGGCCAGGTGAAGCTTTCTTT
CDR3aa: CASSRDRGPGEAFF

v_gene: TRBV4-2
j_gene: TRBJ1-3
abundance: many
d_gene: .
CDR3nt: TGTGCCAGCAGCCACGACGTGACCAGGGGCTCTGGAAACACCATATATTTT
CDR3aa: CASSHDVTRGSGNTIYF

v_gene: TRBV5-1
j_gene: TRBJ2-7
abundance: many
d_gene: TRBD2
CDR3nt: TGCGCCAGCAGCTGGGGGGGGATTGGATCCTACGAGCAGTACTTC
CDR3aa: CASSWGGIGSYEQYF

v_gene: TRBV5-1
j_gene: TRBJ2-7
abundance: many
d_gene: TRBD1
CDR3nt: TGCGCCAGCAGCTTGGCCGGGACAGTCTCCTACGAGCAGTACTTC
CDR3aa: CASSLAGTVSYEQYF

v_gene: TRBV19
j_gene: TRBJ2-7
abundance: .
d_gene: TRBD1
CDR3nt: TGTGCCAGTATGAGGACAGGGGGGTTCGAGCAGTACTTC
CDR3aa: CASMRTGGFEQYF

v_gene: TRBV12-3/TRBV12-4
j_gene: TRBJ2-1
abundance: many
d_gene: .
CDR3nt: TGTGCCAGCAGTTTAGAGGTCTACGTGAGGGAGCAGTTCTTC
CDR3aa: CASSLEVYVREQFF

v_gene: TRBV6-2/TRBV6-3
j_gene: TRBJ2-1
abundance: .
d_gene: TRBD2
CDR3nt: TGTGCCAGCACCTACTGGGGACTAGCGGGAGGGGGGTACAATGAGCAGTTCTTC
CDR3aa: CASTYWGLAGGGYNEQFF

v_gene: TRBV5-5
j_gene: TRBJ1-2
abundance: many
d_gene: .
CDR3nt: TGTGCCAGCAGCTTCTTTGAGGGGGAGAAGGGCTACACCTTC
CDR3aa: CASSFFEGEKGYTF

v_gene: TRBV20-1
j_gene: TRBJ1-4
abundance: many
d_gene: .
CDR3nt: TGCAGTGCTAGAGATCCTGCCCAGGCGGGAAAACTGTTTTTT
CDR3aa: CSARDPAQAGKLFF

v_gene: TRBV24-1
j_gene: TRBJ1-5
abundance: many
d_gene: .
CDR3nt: TGTGCCACCAGTGATCACTTTGCCCCATATAGCAATCAGCCCCAGCATTTT
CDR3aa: CATSDHFAPYSNQPQHF

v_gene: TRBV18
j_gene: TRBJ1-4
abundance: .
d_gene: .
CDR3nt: TGTGCCAGCTCACCTAGTACATCTAATGAAAAACTGTTTTTT
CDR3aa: CASSPSTSNEKLFF

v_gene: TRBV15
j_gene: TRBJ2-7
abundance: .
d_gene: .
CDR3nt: TGTGCCACCAGCATACGGGGCTACGAGCAGTACTTC
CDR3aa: CATSIRGYEQYF

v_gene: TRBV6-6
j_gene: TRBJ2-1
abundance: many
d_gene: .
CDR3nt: TGTGCCAGCAGTTACTATCGGGGATACCGAATGCACAATGAGCAGTTCTTC
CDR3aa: CASSYYRGYRMHNEQFF

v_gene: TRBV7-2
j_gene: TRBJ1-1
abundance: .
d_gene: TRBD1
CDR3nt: TGTGCCAGCAGCCGCAGGACAGGGACTGAAGCTTTCTTT
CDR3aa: CASSRRTGTEAFF

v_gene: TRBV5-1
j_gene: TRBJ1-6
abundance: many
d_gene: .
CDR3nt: TGCGCCAGCAGCCCTGGCCTCACAGGGCCAGCTAATTCACCCCTCCACTTT
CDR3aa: CASSPGLTGPANSPLHF

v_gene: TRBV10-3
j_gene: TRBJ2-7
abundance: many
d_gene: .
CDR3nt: TGTGCCGCTCACGCTTCCAGAAATGAGTACGAGCAGTACTTC
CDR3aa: CAAHASRNEYEQYF

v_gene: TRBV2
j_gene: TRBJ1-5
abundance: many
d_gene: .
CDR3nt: TGTGCCAGCAGTGTGGGGGGGGGCTATCAGCCCCAGCATTTT
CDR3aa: CASSVGGGYQPQHF

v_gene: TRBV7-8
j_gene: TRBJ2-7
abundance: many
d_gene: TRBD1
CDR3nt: TGTGCCAGCAGCTCACCGGGACAGAGAAACGAGCAGTACTTC
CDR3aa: CASSSPGQRNEQYF

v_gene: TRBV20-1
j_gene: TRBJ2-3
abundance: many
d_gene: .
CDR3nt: TGCAGTGCTAGTCTACCCAGGCTCTCGCAGTATTTT
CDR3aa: CSASLPRLSQYF

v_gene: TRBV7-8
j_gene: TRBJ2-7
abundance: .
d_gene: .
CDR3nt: TGTGCCAGCAGCTCTTCTACAGGGCCTTCCTACGAGCAGTACTTC
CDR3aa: CASSSSTGPSYEQYF